These 6 T cell receptor beta chains share one sample of origin, sequenced in a study of blood T cell repertoires in COVID-19. TCRdb's table, derived via immunoSEQ multiplex PCR, lists solely in-frame clones and lacks some. The sample includes 160,000 or so clones, about four fifths of them seen just once. Sample: peripheral blood. Receptors originate from a man aged 60 to 75 with acute or convalescent COVID-19.

V gene TRBV11-3 combines with J gene TRBJ2-5; 9 bases map to TRBD1. CDR1 is SGHNT, CDR2 YENEEA, per germline. The CDR3 runs 15 residues. The ends lost 4 bases at V and 5 bases at J; junction bases unmatched: 8. The chain's CDR3 is CASSSRTGAGETQYF. The DNA of the CDR3 is TGTGCCAGCAGCTCGAGGACAGGGGCAGGGGAGACCCAGTACTTC.

This clone was observed a handful of times. The V call is TRBV19, the J call TRBJ1-5, with 8 bases that match TRBD1. CDR1 is LNHDA, CDR2 SQIVND, per germline (reference sequence). V shed 5 bases, J shed 0 bases, and the junction held 6 bases outside the gene matches. The CDR3 runs 16 residues. This CDR3 reads CASSPRQGNSNQPQHF. CDR3 bases: TGTGCCAGTAGTCCACGACAGGGGAATAGCAATCAGCCCCAGCATTTT. Looking up the rest from reference TRBV19 and TRBJ1-5 gives the full variable domain: DGGITQSPKYLFRKEGQNVTLSCEQNLNHDAMYWYRQDPGQGLRLIYYSQIVNDFQKGDIAEGYSVSREKKESFPLTVTSAQKNPTAFYLCASSPRQGNSNQPQHFGDGTRLSIL.

This clone has a single count. This rearrangement joins TRBV10-3 to TRBJ2-1, with 7 bases fitting TRBD2. J was trimmed by 4 bases and V by 3 bases; bases with no gene match: 6. Germline lookup yields CDR1 ENHRY and CDR2 SYGVKD. This CDR3 has 15 amino acids. CDR3 protein: CAISDGRGRYNEQFF. CDR3 nucleotide sequence: TGTGCCATCAGTGATGGGCGGGGGAGATACAATGAGCAGTTCTTC.

The rearrangement joins TRBV10-2 to TRBJ1-6, with 8 positions matching TRBD1. V dropped 2 bases and J dropped 10; count of bases not matched to a gene: 7. The germline V gene encodes CDR1 WSHSY and CDR2 SAAADI. The CDR3 runs to 15 residues. The CDR3 sequence is CASSEDTGGGSPLHF. DNA of the CDR3: TGCGCCAGCAGTGAGGATACAGGGGGAGGATCACCCCTCCACTTT.

The chain uses TRBV2 and TRBJ2-3; TRBD2 matches at 7 bases. CDR1 and CDR2 (germline): SNHLY, FYNNEI. The trim removed 8 bases at V and 3 bases at J, leaving 8 bases unmatched. The CDR3 spans 14 residues. In DNA, the CDR3 is TGTGCCAGCTCTGGGGGACTAACAACAGATACGCAGTATTTT. It codes for CASSGGLTTDTQYF.

The rearrangement links TRBV7-2 to TRBJ1-1; 8 positions agree with TRBD1. Trimming took 3 bases from V and 5 from J; bases not matched to a gene: 5. The CDR3 is 14 residues long. Germline CDR1 is SGHTA and CDR2 is FQGNSA. CDR3 protein: CASSLGQAVTEAFF. In DNA, the CDR3 is TGTGCCAGCAGCTTGGGACAGGCGGTAACTGAAGCTTTCTTT. Variable domain in full (rest from reference TRBV7-2 and TRBJ1-1): GAGVSQSPSNKVTEKGKDVELRCDPISGHTALYWYRQSLGQGLEFLIYFQGNSAPDKSGLPSDRFSAERTGGSVSTLTIQRTQQEDSAVYLCASSLGQAVTEAFFGQGTRLTVV.